These T cell receptor beta chains were read from a single sample in a study of identical twins. TCRdb independently ran MiXCR on the 5' RACE reads; one entry per CDR3 protein. This sample has around 650,000 distinct CDR3 sequences, with about 7% found just once. Separately, the same data were catalogued under a study of yellow fever vaccine responses in identical twins.

Sequencing used PBMCs. These receptors were taken from a woman younger than 35 in good health. CDR3s include the opening cysteine and the closing phenylalanine or tryptophan. The D gene is left open where the match is weak. The size field is filled for only some rows; it gives once, few, many or a size class.

d_gene: .; abundance: many; j_gene: TRBJ2-5; v_gene: TRBV2; CDR3aa: CACKGVQETQYF; CDR3nt: TGTGCCTGCAAGGGGGTCCAAGAGACCCAGTACTTC
d_gene: .; abundance: .; j_gene: TRBJ1-5; v_gene: TRBV9; CDR3aa: CASSQDINQPQHF; CDR3nt: TGTGCCAGCAGCCAGGACATCAATCAGCCCCAGCATTTT
d_gene: TRBD2; abundance: .; j_gene: TRBJ2-1; v_gene: TRBV20-1; CDR3aa: CSAVREGTYNEQFF; CDR3nt: TGCAGTGCCGTAAGGGAGGGGACCTACAATGAGCAGTTCTTC
d_gene: .; abundance: many; j_gene: TRBJ2-3; v_gene: TRBV7-9; CDR3aa: CASRGRTSTDTQYF; CDR3nt: TGTGCCAGTAGAGGGAGGACCAGCACAGATACGCAGTATTTT
d_gene: .; abundance: many; j_gene: TRBJ2-2; v_gene: TRBV29-1; CDR3aa: CSVFRTVDTGELFF; CDR3nt: TGCAGCGTTTTCCGGACAGTAGATACCGGGGAGCTGTTTTTT
d_gene: TRBD1; abundance: few; j_gene: TRBJ2-2; v_gene: TRBV4-1; CDR3aa: CASSQDRTGGWTGELFF; CDR3nt: TGCGCCAGCAGCCAAGATAGGACAGGGGGATGGACCGGGGAGCTGTTTTTT
d_gene: .; abundance: few; j_gene: TRBJ2-1; v_gene: TRBV4-2; CDR3aa: CASSQEGRYNEQFF; CDR3nt: TGTGCCAGCAGCCAAGAGGGGAGGTACAATGAGCAGTTCTTC
d_gene: .; abundance: .; j_gene: TRBJ1-1; v_gene: TRBV7-9; CDR3aa: CASSLEAASEAFF; CDR3nt: TGTGCCAGCAGCTTAGAGGCAGCCTCTGAAGCTTTCTTT
d_gene: .; abundance: few; j_gene: TRBJ2-1; v_gene: TRBV7-2; CDR3aa: CASSSPPTYNEQFF; CDR3nt: TGTGCCAGCAGCTCCCCACCCACATACAATGAGCAGTTCTTC
d_gene: .; abundance: .; j_gene: TRBJ2-7; v_gene: TRBV6-4; CDR3aa: CASSDSNFF; CDR3nt: TGTGCCAGCAGTGACTCGAATTTCTTC